What follows are 14 T cell receptor beta chains derived from one specimen sequenced in a study of shared clonotypes between healthy human individuals. Sequenced by immunoSEQ multiplex PCR; TCRdb stores in-frame clones only, minus some. The data show 550,000 to 650,000 clones, 95% to 96% seen once. As defined, naive CD8 cells were CD45RO-negative and positively selected for CCR7, with terminally differentiated effector memory CD45RA+ cells excluded. Specimen: naive CD8+ T cells sorted from blood. These receptors came from a woman in her twenties or thirties in good health.

CDR3 sequence: CASSPFLGDYNEQFF. The DNA for the CDR3 is TGTGCCAGTAGTCCATTTTTAGGGGACTACAATGAGCAGTTCTTC. The V call is TRBV19, the J call TRBJ2-1, with a tentative D call TRBD1 (5 bases). The CDR3 has 15 amino acids. Germline CDR1 reads LNHDA; CDR2 reads SQIVND (reference sequence). The V end lost 5 bases, the J end lost 3 bases, and 14 bases lay between the germline ends.

The chain joins TRBV10-1 to TRBJ2-4; D unclear. The V gene's germline CDR1 is WNHNN and CDR2 SYGVQD (reference sequence). The CDR3 totals 14 residues. Trimming cost V 5 bases and J 6 bases, with 14 bases left between them. CDR3 coding DNA: TGCGCCAGCAGTCCGAATGATCAAAGAAACATTCAGTACTTC. Translated, it gives CASSPNDQRNIQYF.

This rearrangement joins TRBV7-9 to TRBJ1-3; TRBD1 aligns across 7 bases. Germline assignment: CDR1 SEHNR and CDR2 FQNEAQ (reference sequence). The CDR3 loop spans 16 amino acids. Losses at the gene ends were 5 bases for V and 0 bases for J; bases not matched to a gene: 7. In DNA, the CDR3 is TGTGCCAGCAGCCCACGGACAGGAGACTCTGGAAACACCATATATTTT. As protein: CASSPRTGDSGNTIYF.

This chain connects TRBV28 to TRBJ1-4; D perhaps matches TRBD1 (5 bases). This CDR3 is built from 16 residues. Looked up from germline, CDR1 is MDHEN and CDR2 is SYDVKM. Trimming left V 4 bases short and J 0 bases short, with 12 bases between. DNA of the CDR3: TGTGCCAGCAGTTCGCGAGGGGATACAACTAATGAAAAACTGTTTTTT. It translates to CASSSRGDTTNEKLFF.

V and J are TRBV10-1 and TRBJ1-1; maybe TRBD1 (5 bases). Germline-derived CDR1 and CDR2 are WNHNN and SYGVQD (reference sequence). CDR3 size: 15 residues. V shed 4 bases and J shed 0 bases, with 12 bases lying between them. The CDR3: CASSAGGYMNTEAFF. The CDR3 DNA reads as TGCGCCAGCAGTGCGGGGGGATACATGAACACTGAAGCTTTCTTT.

The chain links TRBV5-1 to TRBJ2-7; possibly TRBD2 for D (6 bases). V lost 0 bases to trimming and J lost 3 bases, with 10 bases between them. The germline V gene has CDR1 SGHRS and CDR2 YFSETQ. CDR3 size: 14 residues. The CDR3 DNA sequence: TGCGCCAGCAGCTTGGGACTAGGGTTCTACGAGCAGTACTTC. Protein: CASSLGLGFYEQYF. The complete variable domain, with remaining parts taken from reference TRBV5-1 and TRBJ2-7, reads KAGVTQTPRYLIKTRGQQVTLSCSPISGHRSVSWYQQTPGQGLQFLFEYFSETQRNKGNFPGRFSGRQFSNSRSEMNVSTLELGDSALYLCASSLGLGFYEQYFGPGTRLTVT.

Concerning this clone itself: The sample carries other DNA sequences with the same CDR3. The genes are TRBV28 and TRBJ1-3; the D is unclear. The germline V gene encodes CDR1 MDHEN and CDR2 SYDVKM. The CDR3 covers 14 residues. V lost 2 bases and J lost 4, with 9 bases in between. The DNA for the CDR3 is TGTGCCAGCAGTTTACTAGGACTCGGAAACACCATATATTTT. Translation: CASSLLGLGNTIYF.

In its sample, this clone was seen once. The chain recombines TRBV7-9 with TRBJ2-7, with TRBD2 identical over 10 bases. V lost 5 bases and J lost 7; bases outside the gene matches: 17. Germline V CDR1 and CDR2: SEHNR, FQNEAQ (reference sequence). This CDR3 has 17 amino acids. The CDR3 bases are TGTGCCAGCAGCCCCCCCGATGGGTCTAGCGGGAGTTATGAGCAGTACTTC. Translated: CASSPPDGSSGSYEQYF. Full variable domain (missing parts from reference TRBV7-9 and TRBJ2-7): DTGVSQNPRHKITKRGQNVTFRCDPISEHNRLYWYRQTLGQGPEFLTYFQNEAQLEKSRLLSDRFSAERPKGSFSTLEIQRTEQGDSAMYLCASSPPDGSSGSYEQYFGPGTRLTVT.

The count of this clone is one. The chain has TRBV29-1 and TRBJ1-1; D unresolved. CDR1 is SQVTM and CDR2 is ANQGSEA in the germline V gene. The CDR3 has 12 amino acids. Trimming took off 6 bases at V and 2 bases at J, with 10 bases between the two ends. CDR3 amino acids: CSVRALNTEAFF. CDR3 bases: TGCAGCGTGAGAGCCCTTAACACTGAAGCTTTCTTT.

This clone was observed a single time. The chain uses TRBV7-9 and TRBJ2-7, with D perhaps matching TRBD2 (5 bases). This CDR3 has 14 amino acids. CDR1 is SEHNR, CDR2 FQNEAQ, per germline (reference sequence). V lost 1 base and J 3 bases, leaving 10 bases between the germline ends. As DNA, the CDR3 is TGTGCCAGCAGCTTAGGTTCCGGGGTCTACGAGCAGTACTTC. Its protein product is CASSLGSGVYEQYF.

This sequence joins TRBV7-9 and TRBJ2-7; D may be TRBD1 or TRBD2 (5 bases each). This CDR3 region has 14 residues. Germline values: CDR1 SEHNR, CDR2 FQNEAQ (reference sequence). With 0 bases removed from V and 3 bases from J, the gap between germline ends came to 9 bases. This CDR3 reads CASSLARGGYEQYF. In DNA, the CDR3 is TGTGCCAGCAGCTTAGCACGTGGGGGCTACGAGCAGTACTTC.

V usage is TRBV11-2 and J usage is TRBJ2-1; D is unclear. The germline CDR1 and CDR2 sequences are SGHAT and FQNNGV. This CDR3 is 14 amino acids long. With 2 bases removed from V and 4 bases from J, the gap between germline ends came to 9 bases. Here the CDR3 reads CASSLLAIYNEQFF. The CDR3 DNA reads TGTGCCAGCAGCTTATTGGCGATTTACAATGAGCAGTTCTTC.

The rearrangement links TRBV9 to TRBJ1-2; D ambiguous. Looked up from germline, CDR1 is SGDLS and CDR2 is YYNGEE. V shed 4 bases and J shed 3 bases, with 13 bases lying between them. This CDR3 spans 14 amino acids. CDR3 in DNA: TGTGCCAGCAGCCCCAGTCCAGGTCACTATGGCTACACCTTC. Translating gives CASSPSPGHYGYTF.

The chain carries TRBV10-1 and TRBJ2-1, with D perhaps assigned TRBD1 or TRBD2 (5 bases each). Trimming took off 3 bases at V and 9 bases at J, with 9 bases between the two ends. The CDR3 sequence is 12 residues long. The germline gives CDR1 WNHNN, CDR2 SYGVQD (reference sequence). CDR3 loop: CASSDEGTEQFF. The CDR3 DNA reads TGCGCCAGCAGTGATGAGGGGACTGAGCAGTTCTTC.